What follows is one T cell receptor beta chain and its context. Its specificity is not known. In the PCR, 60 Vbeta and 13 Jbeta primers were used. Clones were read by immunoSEQ multiplex PCR, and TCRdb kept only the in-frame ones, dropping some. The sample totals approximately 40,000 clones. This record belongs to a study of cytomegalovirus exposure and HLA in healthy donors. Study-level points and caveats: A list of more than 150 TCR beta chains associated with cytomegalovirus was given. The study had only CMV serostatus as immune exposure information.

Deletions cut 5 bases from V and 3 bases from J, with 13 bases between. There are 14 residues in the CDR3. Germline-derived CDR1 and CDR2 are SGHTA and FQGNSA. The V call is TRBV7-2, the J call TRBJ1-2; possible D gene TRBD1, 6 bases. The sample comprised PBMCs. This clonotype was obtained from a human donor in good health. The CDR3 sequence: CASSPGQTYYGYTF. The CDR3 DNA sequence: TGTGCCAGCAGCCCCGGACAGACCTACTATGGCTACACCTTC.